The 31 T cell receptor beta chains below come from one sample, sequenced in a study of follicular helper T cells after annual influenza vaccination. Libraries were prepared by immunoSEQ multiplex PCR; TCRdb keeps only in-frame clonotypes and omits some of them. The sample lists thousands of clones, around 86% occurring once. This sample's time point: 2014-2015 season, pre-vaccination. The specimen comprised CXCR5+ CD38+ circulating T follicular helper cells from blood, sampled on the day of influenza vaccination. Subset denoted: circulating Tfh, non-naive CD4+CXCR5+PD-1+ (ICOS+CD38+ or ICOS-CD38-). The receptors stem from an adult who received the influenza vaccine.

The V call is TRBV6-1, the J call TRBJ2-7; D might be TRBD2 (7 bases). This CDR3 comprises 14 residues. The germline V and J ends were trimmed by 7 bases and 2 bases, with 15 bases remaining between them. CDR1 MNHNS and CDR2 SASEGT come from the germline V gene. DNA for the CDR3: TGTGCCAGCAACCCATGGGGGGGGCCCTACGAGCAGTACTTC. Its protein is CASNPWGGPYEQYF.

The J gene is TRBJ2-1, the V gene TRBV19; 8 bases line up with TRBD2. Losses at the gene ends were 7 bases for V and 1 base for J; bases not matched to a gene: 21. Germline CDR1 and CDR2: LNHDA and SQIVND (reference sequence). The CDR3 consists of 20 residues. CDR3: CASKNTGGVDRRGSYNEQFF. Written as DNA, the CDR3 is TGTGCCAGTAAAAATACCGGGGGGGTTGACAGACGAGGGTCCTACAATGAGCAGTTCTTC. The variable domain in full, completed from reference TRBV19 and TRBJ2-1, reads DGGITQSPKYLFRKEGQNVTLSCEQNLNHDAMYWYRQDPGQGLRLIYYSQIVNDFQKGDIAEGYSVSREKKESFPLTVTSAQKNPTAFYLCASKNTGGVDRRGSYNEQFFGPGTRLTVL.

The chain has TRBV7-9 and TRBJ1-5; D is possibly TRBD1 (5 bases). Trimming removed 5 bases at V and 7 bases at J, with 12 bases between. Germline assignment: CDR1 SEHNR and CDR2 FQNEAQ (reference sequence). The CDR3 runs 13 residues. CDR3 region: CASSEDSLQPQHF. CDR3 bases: TGTGCCAGCAGCGAAGACAGCTTGCAGCCCCAGCATTTT.

The gene calls are TRBV6-6 and TRBJ2-1; 13 nucleotides agree with TRBD2. Germline CDR1 reads MNHNY; CDR2 reads SVGAGI (reference sequence). Trimming removed 6 bases from V and 8 bases from J; junction bases left unmatched: 10. This CDR3 contains 16 residues. The CDR3 coding sequence is TGTGCCAGCAGGTCCGGACTAGCGGGAGCAAGGGATGAGCAGTTCTTC. Its protein is CASRSGLAGARDEQFF.

The chain is built from TRBV2 and TRBJ2-2; 8 nucleotides match TRBD2. CDR3 length: 15 residues. Unmatched junction bases numbered 12, after V lost 8 bases and J lost 7 bases. Germline V gene sequence: CDR1 SNHLY, CDR2 FYNNEI. The DNA of the CDR3 is TGTGCCAGCGCCCGAGGGCGGGAGGTCGGCGGGGAGCTGTTTTTT. Translation gives CASARGREVGGELFF.

This clone was observed a single time. The chain uses TRBV2 and TRBJ1-5; no clear D. The length of the CDR3 is 13 residues. CDR1 is SNHLY and CDR2 is FYNNEI in the germline V gene. V lost 7 bases, J lost 7 bases, and 14 bases lay in between. CDR3 nucleotides: TGTGCCAGCACCTCCGACGGGTCCCAGCCCCAGCATTTT. Amino acid sequence: CASTSDGSQPQHF.

This clone was picked up one time. The rearrangement links TRBV6-1 to TRBJ1-5; D possibly corresponds to TRBD1 (5 bases). Trimming cost V 7 bases and J 0 bases, with 10 bases left between them. Germline assignment: CDR1 MNHNS and CDR2 SASEGT. The CDR3 covers 14 residues. CDR3 sequence: CASTDRFSNQPQHF. Written as DNA, the CDR3 is TGTGCCAGCACAGACAGATTTAGCAATCAGCCCCAGCATTTT.

This sequence joins TRBV5-1 and TRBJ1-4, with 7 nucleotides matching TRBD1. V lost 4 bases to trimming and J lost 1 base; unmatched junction nucleotides: 7. The CDR3 sequence is 16 residues long. The germline gives CDR1 SGHRS, CDR2 YFSETQ. CDR3 amino acids: CASSLTGEITNEKLFF. As DNA, the CDR3 is TGCGCCAGCAGCCTTACAGGGGAGATAACTAATGAAAAACTGTTTTTT.

This clone was observed a few times. V usage is TRBV7-6 and J usage is TRBJ1-4; D is perhaps TRBD1 (5 bases). The CDR3 runs 13 residues. Per germline, CDR1 SGHVS and CDR2 FNYEAQ. The germline V and J ends were trimmed by 11 bases and 0 bases, with 10 bases remaining between them. CDR3 coding DNA: TGTGCCGGACAAAGAACAACTAATGAAAAACTGTTTTTT. As protein: CAGQRTTNEKLFF.

This clone has just one count. The chain employs TRBV12-5 and TRBJ1-5; D remains unclear. Germline CDR1 LGHNT, CDR2 FRNRAP. This CDR3 spans 14 amino acids. The V end was cut by 3 bases, the J end by 5 bases, with 11 bases between. This CDR3 is CASGFGQHYQPQHF. DNA for the CDR3: TGTGCTAGTGGTTTTGGGCAGCATTATCAGCCCCAGCATTTT.

The chain combines TRBV6-1 with TRBJ2-3, with D unresolved. Between the trimmed V and J ends, which lost 4 bases and 3 bases, there was a span of 8 bases. Looked up from germline, CDR1 is MNHNS and CDR2 is SASEGT. CDR3 size: 13 residues. The CDR3 here is CASSATWTDTQYF. The CDR3 nucleotides are TGTGCCAGCAGTGCAACATGGACAGATACGCAGTATTTT.

On this clone itself: The identical CDR3 is also encoded by other nucleotide sequences in the sample. The chain recombines TRBV4-1 with TRBJ2-3; D might be TRBD2 (5 bases). The V end was cut by 3 bases, the J end by 0 bases, with 7 bases between. In germline, CDR1 is MGHRA, CDR2 YSYEKL. The CDR3 length is 14 residues. DNA of the CDR3: TGCGCCAGCAGCCAGACGGGAAGCACAGATACGCAGTATTTT. Translated, it gives CASSQTGSTDTQYF.

The chain combines TRBV5-4 with TRBJ2-1; D perhaps matches TRBD2 (5 bases). The CDR3 runs to 16 residues. Germline CDR1 SGHNT, CDR2 YYREEE (reference sequence). Trimming took off 2 bases at V and 9 bases at J, with 21 bases between the two ends. CDR3 sequence: CASSLQPGSWEPEQFF. The CDR3 DNA is TGTGCCAGCAGCTTACAACCTGGGTCATGGGAGCCTGAGCAGTTCTTC.

Only a few counts were recorded for this clone. V and J are TRBV28 and TRBJ1-2, with D tentatively TRBD1 (6 bases). Trimming shortened V by 3 bases and J by 8 bases, and 16 bases separated the two germline ends. This CDR3 is built from 14 residues. Germline-derived CDR1 and CDR2 are MDHEN and SYDVKM. Written as DNA, the CDR3 is TGTGCCAGCAGTTTGAATAAACAGGGAACGGGCTACACCTTC. It codes for CASSLNKQGTGYTF.

V is TRBV5-1 and J is TRBJ2-6; 7 positions agree with TRBD2. The ends lost 4 bases at V and 0 bases at J; junction bases unmatched: 16. Per germline, CDR1 SGHRS and CDR2 YFSETQ. The CDR3 is 20 residues long. CDR3 amino acids: CASSGGGRTTSYSGANVLTF. The CDR3 bases are TGCGCCAGCAGCGGGGGGGGACGTACTACAAGTTACTCTGGGGCCAACGTCCTGACTTTC.

V gene TRBV4-1 combines with J gene TRBJ2-5; 7 bases match TRBD1. Germline V gene sequence: CDR1 MGHRA, CDR2 YSYEKL. V lost 4 bases to trimming and J lost 2 bases; unmatched junction nucleotides: 10. The CDR3 has 16 amino acids. The CDR3 DNA reads TGCGCCAGCAGCCGTACTCGGACAGGACAGCAAGAGACCCAGTACTTC. It translates to CASSRTRTGQQETQYF.

V gene TRBV2 combines with J gene TRBJ2-7; TRBD2 matches at 9 bases. J was trimmed by 5 bases and V by 4 bases; bases with no gene match: 3. This CDR3 has 13 residues. Germline CDR1 and CDR2: SNHLY and FYNNEI. CDR3 sequence reads: CASSGKREDEQYF. The CDR3 nucleotides read TGTGCCAGCAGTGGTAAGCGGGAGGACGAGCAGTACTTC.

The V and J genes are TRBV5-1 and TRBJ1-3; D not resolved. This CDR3 comprises 15 residues. CDR1 is SGHRS and CDR2 is YFSETQ in the germline V gene. Trimming took off 4 bases at V and 2 bases at J, with 13 bases between the two ends. The DNA for the CDR3 is TGCGCCAGCAGCCTTAGCGGCTCGACTGGAAACACCATATATTTT. Translated, it gives CASSLSGSTGNTIYF.

This clone was detected only a few times. This CDR3 is CASSPNQQGAGNTIYF. CDR3 coding DNA: TGTGCCAGCAGCCCCAACCAACAAGGGGCGGGAAACACCATATATTTT. J is TRBJ1-3 and V is TRBV7-2; a weak D match, TRBD1 (5 bases). The CDR3 loop spans 16 amino acids. Germline-derived CDR1 and CDR2 are SGHTA and FQGNSA. Between the trimmed V and J ends, which lost 5 bases and 4 bases, there was a span of 18 bases.

This chain links TRBV7-6 with TRBJ2-4; 11 bases agree with TRBD2. Germline values: CDR1 SGHVS, CDR2 FNYEAQ. The CDR3 loop spans 18 amino acids. The trim removed 5 bases at V and 0 bases at J, leaving 9 bases unmatched. This chain's CDR3 is CASSPGLAGTLAKNIQYF. CDR3 in DNA: TGTGCCAGCAGCCCAGGACTAGCGGGTACACTAGCCAAAAACATTCAGTACTTC.

DNA of the CDR3: TGTGCCAGTAGTATTACCGTGCGCCAGGGTCTCTATGGCTACACCTTC. It codes for CASSITVRQGLYGYTF. The chain recombines TRBV19 with TRBJ1-2, with D perhaps matching TRBD1 (5 bases). Trimming took 3 bases from V and 4 from J, leaving 18 bases between them. The CDR3 has 16 amino acids. The germline gives CDR1 LNHDA, CDR2 SQIVND (reference sequence). The full variable domain, its missing parts supplied by reference TRBV19 and TRBJ1-2, is DGGITQSPKYLFRKEGQNVTLSCEQNLNHDAMYWYRQDPGQGLRLIYYSQIVNDFQKGDIAEGYSVSREKKESFPLTVTSAQKNPTAFYLCASSITVRQGLYGYTFGSGTRLTVV.

The CDR3 DNA is TGTGCCAGCAGCTTGAGGCCGGGGCGGGAGGGCAAAAACATTCAGTACTTC. This encodes CASSLRPGREGKNIQYF. This chain uses TRBV7-8 with TRBJ2-4, with 9 bases aligning to TRBD2. Losses at the gene ends were 3 bases for V and 3 bases for J; bases not matched to a gene: 9. The CDR3 covers 17 residues. From germline, CDR1 is SGHVS and CDR2 FQNEAQ.

The chain couples TRBV28 to TRBJ2-7; D perhaps matches TRBD1 (6 bases). V lost 6 bases to trimming and J lost 5 bases, with 17 bases between them. This CDR3 comprises 14 residues. Germline V CDR1 and CDR2: MDHEN, SYDVKM. CDR3 DNA sequence: TGTGCCAGCAGAACAGGGCGGAGGTCCCACGAGCAGTACTTC. Translation gives CASRTGRRSHEQYF.

This clone is a singleton in its sample. V is TRBV18 and J is TRBJ2-6, with a tentative D call TRBD2 (5 bases). The ends were cut back, 0 bases at V and 2 bases at J, with 5 bases in the middle. Germline V gene sequence: CDR1 KGHSH, CDR2 LQKENI. The CDR3 totals 15 residues. In nucleotides, the CDR3 is TGTGCCAGCTCACCACCGGAGGCTGGGGCCAACGTCCTGACTTTC. Its translation is CASSPPEAGANVLTF.

V is TRBV19 and J is TRBJ2-2; D is undetermined. Trimming took off 5 bases at V and 1 base at J, with 8 bases between the two ends. Germline CDR1 reads LNHDA; CDR2 reads SQIVND (reference sequence). This CDR3 is built from 14 residues. The CDR3, as DNA: TGTGCCAGTAGTTGGCAGATGAACACCGGGGAGCTGTTTTTT. Its protein product is CASSWQMNTGELFF. Supplemented by reference TRBV19 and TRBJ2-2, the full variable domain reads DGGITQSPKYLFRKEGQNVTLSCEQNLNHDAMYWYRQDPGQGLRLIYYSQIVNDFQKGDIAEGYSVSREKKESFPLTVTSAQKNPTAFYLCASSWQMNTGELFFGEGSRLTVL.

In its sample, this clone was seen once. V usage is TRBV28 and J usage is TRBJ1-4; maybe TRBD1 (5 bases). The CDR3 has 13 amino acids. The V end was cut by 10 bases, the J end by 5 bases, with 14 bases between. Germline CDR1 and CDR2: MDHEN and SYDVKM. DNA for the CDR3: TGTGCCACCGGGCGGGGGTACAATGAAAAACTGTTTTTT. Protein: CATGRGYNEKLFF.

The J gene is TRBJ2-1, the V gene TRBV7-6, with TRBD2 identical over 10 bases. CDR3 length equals 16 residues. With 2 bases clipped from V and 7 bases from J, the junction kept 8 bases outside the gene matches. CDR1 and CDR2 (germline): SGHVS, FNYEAQ. The CDR3 DNA reads TGTGCCAGCAGCTTAATCAGCGGGAGGGCCGGTAATGAGCAGTTCTTC. This codes for CASSLISGRAGNEQFF. The whole variable domain, remainder taken from reference TRBV7-6 and TRBJ2-1, is GAGVSQSPRYKVTKRGQDVALRCDPISGHVSLYWYRQALGQGPEFLTYFNYEAQQDKSGLPNDRFSAERPEGSISTLTIQRTEQRDSAMYRCASSLISGRAGNEQFFGPGTRLTVL.

This chain links TRBV5-5 with TRBJ2-7; D unresolved. The CDR3 has 16 residues. The V end was cut by 1 base, the J end by 3 bases, with 17 bases between. Germline CDR1 SGHKS, CDR2 YYEKEE (reference sequence). CDR3 loop: CASSLPRSPSDYEQYF. The CDR3 DNA sequence: TGTGCCAGCAGCTTGCCTAGATCCCCTTCGGACTACGAGCAGTACTTC.

The chain uses TRBV30 and TRBJ1-6; 11 nucleotides align to TRBD1. The CDR3 loop spans 13 amino acids. J gave up 9 bases and V 3 bases, and 1 base lay outside the gene matches. From germline, CDR1 is GTSNPN and CDR2 SVGIG (reference sequence). CDR3 bases: TGTGCCTGGAGGGGACAGGGGGGTTCACCCCTCCACTTT. It yields the protein CAWRGQGGSPLHF.

V gene TRBV5-1 combines with J gene TRBJ1-1; 8 bases are shared with TRBD1. Unmatched junction bases numbered 6, after V lost 4 bases and J lost 4 bases. Germline CDR1 is SGHRS and CDR2 is YFSETQ. The CDR3 spans 14 residues. The CDR3 DNA follows: TGCGCCAGCAGCCCTGGACAGGGAGGCACTGAAGCTTTCTTT. Its protein product is CASSPGQGGTEAFF.

The CDR3: CASSLTSGNEQFF. In DNA form, the CDR3 reads TGCGCCAGCAGCCTTACTAGCGGGAACGAGCAGTTCTTC. The chain recombines TRBV4-1 with TRBJ2-1; TRBD2 matches at 10 bases. Trimming at V came to 4 bases and at J to 10 bases, leaving 4 bases not matched to a gene. This CDR3 contains 13 residues. Germline V CDR1 and CDR2: MGHRA, YSYEKL.